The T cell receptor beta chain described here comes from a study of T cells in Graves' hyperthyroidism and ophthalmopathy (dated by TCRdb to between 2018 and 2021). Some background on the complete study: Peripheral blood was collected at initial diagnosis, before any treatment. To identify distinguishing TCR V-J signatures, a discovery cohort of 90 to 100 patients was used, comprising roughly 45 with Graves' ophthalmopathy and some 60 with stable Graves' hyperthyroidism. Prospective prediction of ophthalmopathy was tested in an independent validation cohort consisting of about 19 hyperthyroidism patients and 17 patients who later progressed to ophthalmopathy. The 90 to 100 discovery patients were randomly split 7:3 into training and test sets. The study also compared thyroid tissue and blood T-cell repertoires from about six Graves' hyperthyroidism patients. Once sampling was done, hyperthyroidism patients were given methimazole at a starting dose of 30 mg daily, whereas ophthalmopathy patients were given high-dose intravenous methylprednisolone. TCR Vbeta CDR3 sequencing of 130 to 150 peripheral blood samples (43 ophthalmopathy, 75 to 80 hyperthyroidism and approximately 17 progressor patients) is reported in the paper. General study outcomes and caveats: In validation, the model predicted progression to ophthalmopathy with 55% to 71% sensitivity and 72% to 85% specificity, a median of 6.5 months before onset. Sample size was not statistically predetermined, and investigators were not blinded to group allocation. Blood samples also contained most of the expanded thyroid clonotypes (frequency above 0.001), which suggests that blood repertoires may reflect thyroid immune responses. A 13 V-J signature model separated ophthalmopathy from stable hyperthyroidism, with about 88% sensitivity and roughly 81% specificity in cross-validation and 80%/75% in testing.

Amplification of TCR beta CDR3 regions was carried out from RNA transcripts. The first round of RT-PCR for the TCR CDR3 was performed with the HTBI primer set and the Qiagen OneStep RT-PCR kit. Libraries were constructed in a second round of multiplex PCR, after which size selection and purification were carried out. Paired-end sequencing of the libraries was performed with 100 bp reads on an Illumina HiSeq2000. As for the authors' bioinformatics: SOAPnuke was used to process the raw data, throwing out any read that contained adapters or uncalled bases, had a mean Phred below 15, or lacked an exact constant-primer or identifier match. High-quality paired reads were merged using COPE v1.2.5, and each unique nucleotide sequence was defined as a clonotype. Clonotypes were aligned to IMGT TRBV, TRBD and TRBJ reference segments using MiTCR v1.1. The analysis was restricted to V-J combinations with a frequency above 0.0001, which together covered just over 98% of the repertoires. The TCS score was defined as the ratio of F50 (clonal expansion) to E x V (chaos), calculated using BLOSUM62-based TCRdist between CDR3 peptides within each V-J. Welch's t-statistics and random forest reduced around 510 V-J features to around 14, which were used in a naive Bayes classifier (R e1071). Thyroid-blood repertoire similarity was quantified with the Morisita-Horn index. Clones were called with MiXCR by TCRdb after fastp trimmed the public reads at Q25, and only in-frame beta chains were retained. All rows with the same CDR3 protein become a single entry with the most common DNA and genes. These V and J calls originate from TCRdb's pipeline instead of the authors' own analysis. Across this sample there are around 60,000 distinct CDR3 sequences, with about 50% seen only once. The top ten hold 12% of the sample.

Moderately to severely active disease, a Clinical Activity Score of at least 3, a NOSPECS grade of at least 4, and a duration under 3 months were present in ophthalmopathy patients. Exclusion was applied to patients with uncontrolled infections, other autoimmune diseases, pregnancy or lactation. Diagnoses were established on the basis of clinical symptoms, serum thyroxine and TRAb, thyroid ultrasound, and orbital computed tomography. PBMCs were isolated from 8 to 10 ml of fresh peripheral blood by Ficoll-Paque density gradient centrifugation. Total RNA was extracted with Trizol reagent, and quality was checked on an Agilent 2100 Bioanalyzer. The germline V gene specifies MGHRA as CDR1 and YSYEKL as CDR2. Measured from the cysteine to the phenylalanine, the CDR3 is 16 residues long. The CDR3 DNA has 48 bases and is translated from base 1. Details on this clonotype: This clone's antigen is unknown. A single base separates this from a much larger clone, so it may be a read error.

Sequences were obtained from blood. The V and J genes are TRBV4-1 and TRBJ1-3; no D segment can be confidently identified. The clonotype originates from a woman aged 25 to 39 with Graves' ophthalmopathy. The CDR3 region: CASSQEGWSSGNTMYF. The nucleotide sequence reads TGCGCCAGCAGCCAAGAGGGCTGGAGCTCTGGAAACACCATGTATTTT.